A single sample gave rise to the 13 T cell receptor beta chains below, sequenced in a study of shared clonotypes between healthy human individuals. Produced via immunoSEQ multiplex PCR; TCRdb's table is partial and in-frame only. Here the sample spans around 700,000 clones, around 72% being singletons. Sequencing was done on a sample of memory CD4+ T cells sorted from blood. Indicated subset: CD45RA-negative fraction. The receptors derive from a woman in her 30s in good health.

This clone occurred a few times. This rearrangement joins TRBV6-1 to TRBJ1-4; TRBD1 might be the D (5 bases). The CDR3 covers 13 residues. Germline V gene data show CDR1 as MNHNS and CDR2 as SASEGT. V was cut by 4 bases and J by 8 bases, with 11 bases left in between. The CDR3 region has the DNA TGTGCCAGCAGTGTTTTGGGGCGGGAAAAACTGTTTTTT. Protein product: CASSVLGREKLFF.

The chain joins TRBV30 to TRBJ1-5; D remains ambiguous. V shed 5 bases and J shed 5 bases, with 19 bases lying between them. The CDR3 runs to 15 residues. Germline V gives CDR1 GTSNPN, CDR2 SVGIG (reference sequence). DNA for the CDR3: TGTGCCTGGGAAGCCGTGGTCGGTGGACATCAGCCCCAGCATTTT. As protein: CAWEAVVGGHQPQHF.

The chain couples TRBV6-1 to TRBJ1-1, with D hard to call. This CDR3 is built from 13 residues. Trimming shortened V by 6 bases and J by 4 bases, and 12 bases separated the two germline ends. Germline loops: CDR1 MNHNS, CDR2 SASEGT. CDR3 in DNA: TGTGCCAGCAGCGGACCGGGTTTCACTGAAGCTTTCTTT. Translating gives CASSGPGFTEAFF.

This clone was counted a few times. The J gene is TRBJ2-1, the V gene TRBV27; TRBD1 aligns across 7 bases. The CDR3 loop spans 17 amino acids. V was clipped by 5 bases and J by 4 bases; unmatched bases: 14. Germline values: CDR1 MNHEY, CDR2 SMNVEV (reference sequence). The CDR3 is CASSPRIRQGHYNEQFF. Here the CDR3 DNA reads TGTGCCAGCAGTCCAAGGATACGACAGGGACATTACAATGAGCAGTTCTTC.

For the CDR3, the DNA is TGTGCCAGCAGTTACTCGGGGGGTTTGAGTGGCTACACCTTC. Its protein is CASSYSGGLSGYTF. V and J are TRBV6-5 and TRBJ1-2; possibly TRBD1 for D (5 bases). CDR1 and CDR2 (germline): MNHEY, SVGAGI. This CDR3 is built from 14 residues. Trimming removed 0 bases at V and 7 bases at J, with 12 bases between.

This clone appeared once. The rearrangement uses TRBV5-1 and TRBJ2-1, with 9 nucleotides matching TRBD2. Germline-derived CDR1 and CDR2 are SGHRS and YFSETQ. V lost 0 bases to trimming and J lost 2 bases; unmatched junction nucleotides: 6. This CDR3 is 17 amino acids long. For the CDR3, the DNA is TGCGCCAGCAGCTTGGGTGACGGGACTAGCCCCTACAATGAGCAGTTCTTC. Translating gives CASSLGDGTSPYNEQFF.

This clone was counted once. The chain couples TRBV6-6 to TRBJ1-1; D perhaps matches TRBD1 (5 bases). From germline, CDR1 is MNHNY and CDR2 SVGAGI (reference sequence). This CDR3 is 15 amino acids long. V was cut by 7 bases and J by 5 bases, with 20 bases left in between. The CDR3 spells CASKAGLQVGTEAFF. CDR3 DNA sequence: TGTGCCAGCAAGGCAGGGCTCCAGGTCGGGACTGAAGCTTTCTTT.

This clone showed up just once. The chain uses TRBV28 and TRBJ1-4; no firm D call. Germline CDR1 MDHEN, CDR2 SYDVKM. The CDR3 spans 16 residues. V shed 6 bases and J shed 1 base, with 15 bases lying between them. The DNA of the CDR3 is TGTGCCAGCAGCACCCCAAACCAATTAACTAATGAAAAACTGTTTTTT. As protein: CASSTPNQLTNEKLFF.

The chain uses TRBV5-6 and TRBJ2-1; maybe TRBD1 (5 bases). This CDR3 spans 14 amino acids. The germline CDR1 and CDR2 sequences are SGHDT and YYEEEE. Trimming left V 2 bases short and J 7 bases short, with 13 bases between. As DNA, the CDR3 is TGTGCCAGCAGCTTCCGCGGCAGGGCAAATGAGCAGTTCTTC. It yields the protein CASSFRGRANEQFF.

The chain employs TRBV7-2 and TRBJ2-1; weak D call: TRBD2 (5 bases). The CDR3 is 15 amino acids. Germline V gene lookup returns CDR1 SGHTA and CDR2 FQGNSA. The germline V and J ends were trimmed by 0 bases and 7 bases, with 13 bases remaining between them. In DNA, the CDR3 is TGTGCCAGCAGCTTAGCGCGAGGGCCGGGAAATGAGCAGTTCTTC. Its protein is CASSLARGPGNEQFF.

This clone was detected a few times. This chain connects TRBV2 to TRBJ2-1, with 9 bases aligning to TRBD1. This CDR3 spans 15 amino acids. The germline gives CDR1 SNHLY, CDR2 FYNNEI. Trimming removed 7 bases from V and 6 bases from J; junction bases left unmatched: 10. Written as DNA, the CDR3 is TGTGCCAGCAACAAGGGACAGGGTGAGATCAATGAGCAGTTCTTC. This sequence encodes CASNKGQGEINEQFF.

This clone occurred once. The chain couples TRBV7-3 to TRBJ1-1; the D is unclear. Germline CDR1 reads SGHTA; CDR2 reads FQGTGA. Trimming cost V 5 bases and J 0 bases, with 7 bases left between them. The CDR3 covers 13 residues. The CDR3 sequence: CASSVTVNTEAFF. DNA of the CDR3: TGTGCCAGCAGCGTCACAGTGAACACTGAAGCTTTCTTT.

The V gene is TRBV30, the J gene TRBJ1-3; no clear D. The germline gives CDR1 GTSNPN, CDR2 SVGIG (reference sequence). The CDR3 is 12 residues long. The V gene lost 5 bases and the J gene lost 0 bases, with 5 bases spanning the gap. The CDR3 DNA is TGTGCCTGGCAGAGCTCTGGAAACACCATATATTTT. Its translation is CAWQSSGNTIYF.